This T cell receptor beta chain was recorded in a study of CD8+CD57+ T cells in acquired aplastic anemia. At the level of the study: Sorted CD4+ and CD8+ cells gave an average of about 3 ug of DNA. On average, healthy donors gave approximately 10 million reads for CD4+ cells. Study-wide findings and caveats: It was found that more than 25 CD8+ CDR3 sequences were shared between patients and controls.

Germline V lookup: CDR1 MGHDK, CDR2 SYGVNS. Losses at the gene ends were 3 bases for V and 7 bases for J; bases not matched to a gene: 7. The CDR3 spans 15 residues. Points on this clonotype: What it binds is unknown.

The template used for profiling TCR beta VDJ and CDR3 was genomic DNA. MiXCR, applied by TCRdb to the reads, yields one record per CDR3 protein. The sample has roughly 63,000 distinct CDR3 sequences, around 50% seen once. V usage is TRBV25-1 and J usage is TRBJ1-2; 11 bases agree with TRBD1. This sequence was found in a human donor in good health, serving as a control. The sample taken for sequencing was sorted CD4+, CD8+, or CD8+CD57+ T cells (not recorded which) from PBMCs. CDR3 protein: CASSDDRTGGFGYTF. In DNA form, the CDR3 reads TGTGCCAGCAGTGACGACAGGACAGGGGGCTTTGGCTACACCTTC.